Listed below are T cell receptor beta chains from one sample, sequenced in a study of CD4+ T cells in melanoma. Generated by immunoSEQ multiplex PCR, the TCRdb table keeps only in-frame clones and is missing some. The repertoire holds some 50,000 clones, with roughly 89% as singletons. Sequencing input: peripheral blood. The receptor set was obtained from a human donor with melanoma. CDR3s include the opening cysteine and the closing phenylalanine or tryptophan. The D gene is left open where the match is weak. Only some rows state a clone size, as once, few, many or a class for expanded clones.

j_gene	d_gene	v_gene	abundance	CDR3aa	CDR3nt
TRBJ1-2	-	TRBV10-3	once	CAISEFQDYGYTF	TGTGCCATCAGTGAGTTCCAGGACTATGGCTACACCTTC
TRBJ1-5	-	TRBV19	-	CASSSSWGQPQHF	TGTGCCAGTAGCTCTAGCTGGGGTCAGCCCCAGCATTTT
TRBJ2-3	TRBD1	TRBV9	-	CASSVGGGADTQYF	TGTGCCAGCAGCGTAGGAGGGGGCGCAGATACGCAGTATTTT
TRBJ1-2	-	TRBV5-3	-	CASKESGYTF	TGTGCCAGCAAGGAGTCAGGCTACACCTTC
TRBJ1-4	-	TRBV25-1	-	CASSEQTGPNEKLFF	TGTGCCAGCAGTGAACAGACAGGCCCTAATGAAAAACTGTTTTTT
TRBJ2-5	-	TRBV14	-	CASSLKEGLEQYF	TGTGCCAGCAGCCTAAAGGAGGGGTTAGAGCAGTACTTC
TRBJ2-1	TRBD2	TRBV18	-	CASSPLLGGDGEQFF	TGTGCCAGCTCACCACTGTTGGGGGGGGACGGTGAGCAGTTCTTC
TRBJ1-2	-	TRBV5-1	-	CASSHGDRQGGGYTF	TGCGCCAGCAGCCATGGCGACCGTCAGGGTGGCGGCTACACCTTC
TRBJ2-7	TRBD1	TRBV18	-	CASSPSRDRVDEQYF	TGTGCCAGCTCGCCTAGCCGGGACAGGGTCGACGAGCAGTACTTC
TRBJ2-3	-	TRBV10-1	-	CASSGRSSTDTQYF	TGCGCCAGCAGTGGTCGGTCTAGCACAGATACGCAGTATTTT
TRBJ2-7	-	TRBV19	-	CASSIFRGEQYF	TGTGCCAGTAGTATCTTCCGAGGCGAGCAGTACTTC
TRBJ2-5	TRBD2	TRBV19	-	CASSIWGGETQYF	TGTGCCAGTAGTATATGGGGGGGAGAGACCCAGTACTTC
TRBJ2-7	-	TRBV7-2	-	CASSLWAGDSDPYEQYF	TGTGCCAGCAGCTTATGGGCGGGGGACAGCGATCCCTACGAGCAGTACTTC
TRBJ1-1	-	TRBV2	-	CASSAGMNTEAFF	TGTGCCAGCAGTGCCGGAATGAACACTGAAGCTTTCTTT
TRBJ1-5	-	TRBV5-5	-	CASSGGTTQHF	TGTGCCAGCAGCGGCGGGACGACCCAGCATTTT
TRBJ1-4	TRBD1	TRBV18	-	CASSPYRGATNEKLFF	TGTGCCAGCTCACCCTACAGGGGCGCAACTAATGAAAAACTGTTTTTT
TRBJ2-3	-	TRBV21-1	-	CASEGVRTPADTQYF	TGTGCCAGCGAGGGGGTGCGGACGCCGGCAGATACGCAGTATTTT
TRBJ2-1	-	TRBV9	-	CASSQNRLVAEQFF	TGTGCCAGCTCTCAGAATAGACTAGTCGCTGAGCAGTTCTTC
TRBJ2-3	-	TRBV30	-	CAWSPPLTWATDTQYF	TGTGCCTGGAGTCCCCCCCTGACATGGGCTACAGATACGCAGTATTTT
TRBJ1-5	-	TRBV27	-	CASRVGNQPQHF	TGTGCCAGCAGGGTAGGCAATCAGCCCCAGCATTTT
TRBJ2-7	TRBD1	TRBV29-1	-	CSVEGQGLTYEQYF	TGCAGCGTTGAAGGACAGGGCCTTACCTACGAGCAGTACTTC
TRBJ2-2	TRBD2	TRBV28	-	CASKLLAGGPIGELFF	TGTGCCAGCAAACTCCTAGCGGGGGGGCCTATCGGGGAGCTGTTTTTT
TRBJ2-1	-	TRBV29-1	-	CSVDRDSEQFF	TGCAGCGTAGACCGGGACTCAGAGCAGTTCTTC
TRBJ2-7	-	TRBV27	once	CASRIQGSYEQYF	TGTGCCAGCCGAATACAGGGAAGCTACGAGCAGTACTTC